This T cell receptor (beta chain) was captured by sequencing in a study of T-cell memory formation after mild COVID-19. Study-level points and caveats: Researchers found some responding clones in pre-infection memory, a sign that cross-reactive memory joined. Later expanders leaned CD4+, whereas day 15 to 85 contracting clones were balanced CD4/CD8.

MiXCR was run by TCRdb on the 5' RACE reads, yielding one entry per CDR3 protein. Of approximately 150,000 distinct CDR3 sequences detected, 5.5% to 7% appear once; the ten largest clones hold 2% to 2.5%. For this clonotype: Its specificity is not known.

CDR3 length equals 18 residues. From germline, CDR1 is SGHVS and CDR2 FQNEAQ. Trimming at V came to 0 bases and at J to 9 bases, leaving 15 bases not matched to a gene. This chain links TRBV7-8 with TRBJ2-1; 9 nucleotides match TRBD2. The source of this sequence is an adult woman who had mild COVID-19 (a few samples of this study predate the infection). Cell type and time point are not known. The sequenced sample consisted of PBMCs or a T cell subset sorted from them (not recorded which). The CDR3 sequence: CASSLAKTSGPSAGEQFF. The CDR3 bases are TGTGCCAGCAGCTTAGCGAAAACTAGCGGGCCGTCGGCTGGTGAGCAGTTCTTC.